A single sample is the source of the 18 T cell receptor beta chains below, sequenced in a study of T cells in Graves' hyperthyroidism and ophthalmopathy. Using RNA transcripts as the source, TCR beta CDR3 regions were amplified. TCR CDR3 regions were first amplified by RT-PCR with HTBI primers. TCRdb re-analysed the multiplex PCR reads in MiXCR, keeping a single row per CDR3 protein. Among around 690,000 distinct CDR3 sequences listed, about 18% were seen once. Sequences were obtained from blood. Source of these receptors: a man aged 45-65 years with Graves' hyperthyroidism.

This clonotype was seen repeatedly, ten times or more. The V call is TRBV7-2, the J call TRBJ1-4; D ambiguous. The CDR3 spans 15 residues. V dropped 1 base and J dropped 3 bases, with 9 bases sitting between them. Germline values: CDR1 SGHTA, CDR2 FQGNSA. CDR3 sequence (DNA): TGTGCCAGCAGCTTAGGGAGGCTGGCTAATGAAAAACTGTTTTTT. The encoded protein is CASSLGRLANEKLFF.

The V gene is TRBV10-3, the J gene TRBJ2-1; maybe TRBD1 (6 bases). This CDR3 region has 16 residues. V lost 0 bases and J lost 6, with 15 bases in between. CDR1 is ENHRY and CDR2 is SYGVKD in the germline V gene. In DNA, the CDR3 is TGTGCCATCAGTGAGTCAGTAGGGACAATTGGCAATGAGCAGTTCTTC. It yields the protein CAISESVGTIGNEQFF.

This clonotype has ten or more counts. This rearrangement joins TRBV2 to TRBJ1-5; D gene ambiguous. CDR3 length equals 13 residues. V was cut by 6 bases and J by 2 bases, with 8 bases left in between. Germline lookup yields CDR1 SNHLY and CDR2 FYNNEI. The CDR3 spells CASRTDGNQPQHF. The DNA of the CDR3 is TGTGCCAGCAGGACGGACGGCAATCAGCCCCAGCATTTT.

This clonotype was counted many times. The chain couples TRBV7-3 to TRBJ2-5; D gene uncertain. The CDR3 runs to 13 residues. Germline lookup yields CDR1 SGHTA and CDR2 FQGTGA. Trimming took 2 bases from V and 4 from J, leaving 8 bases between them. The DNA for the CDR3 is TGTGCCAGCAGCTTACAGGAGCGAGAGACCCAGTACTTC. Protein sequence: CASSLQERETQYF.

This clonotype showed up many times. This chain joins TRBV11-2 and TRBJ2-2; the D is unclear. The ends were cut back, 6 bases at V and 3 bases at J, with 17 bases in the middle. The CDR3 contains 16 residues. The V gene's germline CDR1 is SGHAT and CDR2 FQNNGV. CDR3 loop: CASRPARSGYTGELFF. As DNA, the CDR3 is TGTGCCAGCAGACCCGCACGCAGTGGCTACACCGGGGAGCTGTTTTTT.

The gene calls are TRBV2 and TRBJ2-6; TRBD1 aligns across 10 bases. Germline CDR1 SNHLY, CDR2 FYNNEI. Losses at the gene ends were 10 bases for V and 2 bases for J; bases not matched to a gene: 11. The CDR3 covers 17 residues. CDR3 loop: CAKDRDRGFTGANVLTF. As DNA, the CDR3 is TGTGCCAAGGACCGGGACAGGGGTTTTACTGGGGCCAACGTCCTGACTTTC.

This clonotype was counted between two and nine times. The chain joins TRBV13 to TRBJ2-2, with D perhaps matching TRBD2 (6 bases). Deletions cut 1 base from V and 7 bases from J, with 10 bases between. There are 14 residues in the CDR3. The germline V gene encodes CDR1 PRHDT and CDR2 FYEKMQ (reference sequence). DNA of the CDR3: TGTGCCAGCAGCTTAGAGGAGGGGCGCGGGGAGCTGTTTTTT. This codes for CASSLEEGRGELFF.

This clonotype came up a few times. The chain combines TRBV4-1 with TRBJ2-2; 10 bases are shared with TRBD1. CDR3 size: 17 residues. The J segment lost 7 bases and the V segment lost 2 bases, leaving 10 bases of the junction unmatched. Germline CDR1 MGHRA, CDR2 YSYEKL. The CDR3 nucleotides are TGCGCCAGCAGCCAACCGGGACAGGGGAAGTCGGGCGGGGAGCTGTTTTTT. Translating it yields CASSQPGQGKSGGELFF.

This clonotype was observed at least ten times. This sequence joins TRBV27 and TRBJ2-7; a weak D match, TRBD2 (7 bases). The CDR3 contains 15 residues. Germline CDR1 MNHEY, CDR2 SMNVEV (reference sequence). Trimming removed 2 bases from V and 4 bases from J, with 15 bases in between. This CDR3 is CASSLGGGPTYEQYF. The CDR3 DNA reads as TGTGCCAGCAGTTTAGGGGGGGGCCCAACGTACGAGCAGTACTTC.

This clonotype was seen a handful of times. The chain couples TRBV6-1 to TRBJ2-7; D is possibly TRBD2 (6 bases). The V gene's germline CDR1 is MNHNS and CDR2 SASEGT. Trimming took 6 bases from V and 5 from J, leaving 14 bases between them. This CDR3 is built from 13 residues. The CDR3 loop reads CASRWRASDEQYF. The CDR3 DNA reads TGTGCCAGCAGGTGGAGGGCCAGCGACGAGCAGTACTTC.

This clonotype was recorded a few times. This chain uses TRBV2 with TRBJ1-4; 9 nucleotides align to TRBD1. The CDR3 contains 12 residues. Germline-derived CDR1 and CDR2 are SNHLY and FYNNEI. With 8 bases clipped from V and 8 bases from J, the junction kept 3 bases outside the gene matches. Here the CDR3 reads CASRTGVEKLFF. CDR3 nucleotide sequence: TGTGCCAGCCGGACAGGGGTCGAAAAACTGTTTTTT.

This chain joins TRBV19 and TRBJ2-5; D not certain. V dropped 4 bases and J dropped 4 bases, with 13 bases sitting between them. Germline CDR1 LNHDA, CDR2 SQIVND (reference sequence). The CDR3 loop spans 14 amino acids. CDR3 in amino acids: CASSTHAERETQYF. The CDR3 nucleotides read TGTGCCAGTAGTACCCACGCAGAGCGAGAGACCCAGTACTTC.

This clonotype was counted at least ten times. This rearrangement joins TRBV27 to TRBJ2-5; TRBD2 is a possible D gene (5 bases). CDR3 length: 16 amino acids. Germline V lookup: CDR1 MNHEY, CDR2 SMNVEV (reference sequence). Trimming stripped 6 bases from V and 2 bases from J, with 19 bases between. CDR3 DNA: TGTGCCAGCAGCCCCCGGGGTCAGATCCCTCAAGAGACCCAGTACTTC. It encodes CASSPRGQIPQETQYF.

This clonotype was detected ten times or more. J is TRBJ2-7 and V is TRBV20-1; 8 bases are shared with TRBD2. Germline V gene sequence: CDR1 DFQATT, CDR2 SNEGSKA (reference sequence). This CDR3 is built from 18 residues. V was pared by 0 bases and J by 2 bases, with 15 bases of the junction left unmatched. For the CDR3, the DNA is TGCAGTGCTAGAGATAGCGGGGAGGCGGGCGGGAGACCCTACGAGCAGTACTTC. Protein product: CSARDSGEAGGRPYEQYF.

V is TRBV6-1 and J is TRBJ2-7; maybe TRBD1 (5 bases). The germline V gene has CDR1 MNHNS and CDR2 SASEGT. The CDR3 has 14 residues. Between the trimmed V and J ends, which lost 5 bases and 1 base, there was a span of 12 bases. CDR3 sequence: CASSKGGASYEQYF. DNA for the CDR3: TGTGCCAGCAGTAAGGGTGGGGCTTCCTACGAGCAGTACTTC.

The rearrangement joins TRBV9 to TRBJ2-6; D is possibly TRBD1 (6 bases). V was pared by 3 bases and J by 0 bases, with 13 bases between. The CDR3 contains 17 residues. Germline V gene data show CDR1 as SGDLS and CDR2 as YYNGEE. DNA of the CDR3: TGTGCCAGCAGCGGAGGACAGCAGAACTCTGGGGCCAACGTCCTGACTTTC. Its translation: CASSGGQQNSGANVLTF.

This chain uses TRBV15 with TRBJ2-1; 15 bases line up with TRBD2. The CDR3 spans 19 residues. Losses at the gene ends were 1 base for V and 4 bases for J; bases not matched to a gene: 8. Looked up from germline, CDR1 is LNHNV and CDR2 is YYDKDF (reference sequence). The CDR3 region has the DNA TGTGCCACCAGCAGAGTGGGGGGACTAGCGGGAGGCGCGTACAATGAGCAGTTCTTC. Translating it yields CATSRVGGLAGGAYNEQFF.

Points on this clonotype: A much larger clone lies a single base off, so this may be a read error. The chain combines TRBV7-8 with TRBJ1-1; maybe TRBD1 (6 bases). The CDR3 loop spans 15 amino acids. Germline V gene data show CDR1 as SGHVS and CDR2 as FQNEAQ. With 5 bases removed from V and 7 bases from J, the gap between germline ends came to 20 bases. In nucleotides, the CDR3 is TGTGCCAGCAGCCGTTTAGGGGGGGCCTACATTGAAGCTTTCTTT. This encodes CASSRLGGAYIEAFF.